These 2 T cell receptor beta chains were sequenced from one sample in a study of blood T cell repertoires in COVID-19. Only in-frame clones appear in the TCRdb table, and some are missing; sequencing was by immunoSEQ multiplex PCR. The table shows approximately 280,000 clones, with approximately 85% occurring only once. Sample: peripheral blood. These receptors came from a woman in her 70s with acute or convalescent COVID-19.

This clone has just one count. The CDR3 coding sequence is TGTGCCAGCAGCCAAGATGTGCGACTAGCGGGGTTCCTCTCCTACAATGAGCAGTTCTTC. Translating gives CASSQDVRLAGFLSYNEQFF. The genes are TRBV4-2 and TRBJ2-1, with 11 bases identical to TRBD2. Germline V CDR1 and CDR2: LGHNA, YNFKEQ. This CDR3 region has 20 residues. With 0 bases clipped from V and 0 bases from J, the junction kept 10 bases outside the gene matches.

The chain is built from TRBV6-5 and TRBJ1-1; TRBD1 matches at 7 bases. The CDR3 consists of 14 residues. Germline assignment: CDR1 MNHEY and CDR2 SVGAGI. Unmatched junction bases numbered 10, after V lost 7 bases and J lost 5 bases. CDR3 nucleotide sequence: TGTGCCAGCAATACACAGGGGTCCAGGACTGAAGCTTTCTTT. It yields the protein CASNTQGSRTEAFF.